This T cell receptor (beta chain) came from a study of T cell responses to AZD1222 COVID-19 vaccine. Overall study findings and caveats: White British people made up most donors, females outnumbered males, and clonal diversity was possibly underestimated. Regions left unmutated in variants are reportedly the target of nearly half of spike-specific TCRs.

This CDR3 spans 13 amino acids. CDR1 is SGHVS and CDR2 is FQNEAQ in the germline V gene. Trimming stripped 5 bases from V and 9 bases from J, with 11 bases between. As to this clone: Its antigen is currently unknown.

Profiling relied on immunoSEQ multiplex PCR, and the TCRdb table lists in-frame clones only, not all of them. The data contain 140,000 to 150,000 clones, 80% to 95% of them singletons. This specimen consisted of peripheral blood, obtained 28 days after the second AZD1222 dose. This rearrangement joins TRBV7-8 to TRBJ1-6; D not certain. The receptor was isolated from an adult who received the AZD1222 COVID-19 vaccine. Here the CDR3 reads CASSPQIPSPLHF. The CDR3 coding sequence is TGTGCCAGCAGCCCGCAAATCCCTTCACCCCTCCACTTT.